This T cell receptor (beta chain) was identified during a study of blood T cell repertoires in COVID-19. For the study at large: Researchers got acute and convalescent COVID-19 samples from the United States, Italy and Spain.

V lost 5 bases to trimming and J lost 2 bases, with 14 bases between them. CDR1 PRHDT and CDR2 FYEKMQ come from the germline V gene (reference sequence). The CDR3 runs 15 residues. Assay: immunoSEQ multiplex PCR; the TCRdb copy retains only in-frame clones and omits some. The top ten hold around 5.2% of the sample, which has 36,000 or so clones, around 90% seen once. The TCR was taken from a woman between 70 and 85 years old with active COVID-19. The V gene is TRBV13, the J gene TRBJ2-3, with D possibly TRBD1 on 6 matching bases. Sequenced: peripheral blood. CDR3 sequence: CASSPQRGITDTQYF. CDR3 nucleotides: TGTGCCAGCAGCCCCCAAAGGGGGATCACAGATACGCAGTATTTT. Based on the CDR3 plus reference TRBV13 and TRBJ2-3, the full variable domain is AAGVIQSPRHLIKEKRETATLKCYPIPRHDTVYWYQQGPGQDPQFLISFYEKMQSDKGSIPDRFSAQQFSDYHSELNMSSLELGDSALYFCASSPQRGITDTQYFGPGTRLTVL.